A selection of T cell receptor beta chains follows, all from one sample in a study of regulatory T cells in long-lasting Graves disease. One entry per CDR3 protein, called by TCRdb with MiXCR from the multiplex PCR reads. The repertoire holds about 470,000 distinct CDR3 sequences, roughly 21% seen once, with roughly 7% in the top ten. The sequencing used peripheral blood mononuclear cells (PBMCs), collected when the disease was refractory, from a patient treated with antithyroid drugs. These receptors all stem from a female donor with Graves disease. The CDR3 runs from the conserved cysteine through the conserved F or W. A D gene is named only where the DNA matches it firmly. Expanded clones get a size class; other rows say once, few or many, or leave the size out.

NA	TRBJ1-5	TRBD1	TRBV20-1	TGCAGTGCTAGAGAACGGACAGGGAAGTATCAGCCCCAGCATTTT	CSARERTGKYQPQHF
few	TRBJ2-7	TRBD1	TRBV4-2	TGTGCCAGCAGCCAAGAAACGGGACAGGTGGTCGAGCAGTACTTC	CASSQETGQVVEQYF
many	TRBJ1-2	TRBD1	TRBV7-2	TGTGCCAGCAGCTTAGGGGGGGGGACAGCCTATGGCTACACCTTC	CASSLGGGTAYGYTF
few	TRBJ2-7	NA	TRBV29-1	TGCAGCGTCAGCGGACACTGGACAGTTGACGAGCAGTACTTC	CSVSGHWTVDEQYF
NA	TRBJ2-7	TRBD2	TRBV27	TGTGCCAGCAGTTTCGGGACTAGCGGAACGGAGGAGCAGTACTTC	CASSFGTSGTEEQYF
few	TRBJ2-3	NA	TRBV7-2	TGTGCCAGCAGCTTAGCGGTACGGAAGGGCACAGATACGCAGTATTTT	CASSLAVRKGTDTQYF
many	TRBJ1-5	NA	TRBV12-3/TRBV12-4	TGTGCCAGCAGTTTTGTAGGCGGATTTATGGAGGATCAGCCCCAGCATTTT	CASSFVGGFMEDQPQHF
many	TRBJ2-7	TRBD1	TRBV7-2	TGTGCCAGCAGGGGACAGGCCGCCTCCTACGAGCAGTACTTC	CASRGQAASYEQYF
NA	TRBJ2-7	TRBD1	TRBV28	TGTGCCAGCGGGACAGCCAACTACGAGCAGTACTTC	CASGTANYEQYF
NA	TRBJ2-1	TRBD1	TRBV29-1	TGCAGCTCGACCCGGGACAGGAGCTACAATGAGCAGTTCTTC	CSSTRDRSYNEQFF
many	TRBJ2-7	NA	TRBV12-3/TRBV12-4	TGTGCCAGCAGCTCCGGACGTCCTGGGGAGCAGTACTTC	CASSSGRPGEQYF
many	TRBJ2-4	TRBD2	TRBV28	TGTGCCAGCAGTTTAAACCTACGCGGGAGCATTCAGTACTTC	CASSLNLRGSIQYF
NA	TRBJ2-1	NA	TRBV7-3	TGTGCCAGCAGCTTAAAACTCAAGGATGAGCAGTTCTTC	CASSLKLKDEQFF
many	TRBJ2-7	TRBD2	TRBV7-9	TGTGCCAGCAGCTTGACTAGGACTAGCGGAACCTACGAGCAGTACTTC	CASSLTRTSGTYEQYF
few	TRBJ2-7	NA	TRBV27	TGTGCCAGCAGCACCAAATCTGGGTTCGAGCAGTACTTC	CASSTKSGFEQYF